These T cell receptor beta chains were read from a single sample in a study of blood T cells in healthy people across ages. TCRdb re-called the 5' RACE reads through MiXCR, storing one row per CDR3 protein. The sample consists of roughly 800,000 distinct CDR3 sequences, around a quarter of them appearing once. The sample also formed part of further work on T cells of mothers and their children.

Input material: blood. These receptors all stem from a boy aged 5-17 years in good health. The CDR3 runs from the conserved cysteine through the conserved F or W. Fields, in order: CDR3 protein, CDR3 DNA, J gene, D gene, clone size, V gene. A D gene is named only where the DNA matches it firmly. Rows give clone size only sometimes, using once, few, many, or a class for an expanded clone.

cdr3_aa: CASSSDRNPEQFF
cdr3_nt: TGTGCCAGCAGCTCCGACCGCAACCCTGAGCAGTTCTTC
j_call: TRBJ2-1
d_call: NA
clone_size: NA
v_call: TRBV7-2

cdr3_aa: CASSQTVASGAAFF
cdr3_nt: TGCGCCAGCAGCCAGACGGTGGCATCTGGGGCGGCTTTCTTT
j_call: TRBJ1-1
d_call: NA
clone_size: NA
v_call: TRBV4-3

cdr3_aa: CSARDNDRGLYYEQYF
cdr3_nt: TGCAGTGCTAGAGATAATGACAGGGGGCTATACTACGAGCAGTACTTC
j_call: TRBJ2-7
d_call: TRBD1
clone_size: once
v_call: TRBV20-1

cdr3_aa: CASSLTGTDEKLFF
cdr3_nt: TGCGCCAGCAGCCTGACCGGGACAGATGAAAAACTGTTTTTT
j_call: TRBJ1-4
d_call: TRBD1
clone_size: few
v_call: TRBV5-1

cdr3_aa: CASTGVFYNEQFF
cdr3_nt: TGTGCCAGCACGGGGGTATTCTACAATGAGCAGTTCTTC
j_call: TRBJ2-1
d_call: NA
clone_size: NA
v_call: TRBV6-6

cdr3_aa: CASSESVSRNTGELFF
cdr3_nt: TGTGCCAGCAGTGAAAGTGTGTCCAGGAACACCGGGGAGCTGTTTTTT
j_call: TRBJ2-2
d_call: NA
clone_size: NA
v_call: TRBV2

cdr3_aa: CSADGTSGGAAKNIQYF
cdr3_nt: TGCAGTGCTGACGGGACTAGCGGCGGGGCGGCCAAAAACATTCAGTACTTC
j_call: TRBJ2-4
d_call: TRBD2
clone_size: few
v_call: TRBV20-1

cdr3_aa: CATSRDNGLYEQYF
cdr3_nt: TGTGCCACCAGCAGAGATAACGGGCTTTACGAGCAGTACTTC
j_call: TRBJ2-7
d_call: NA
clone_size: NA
v_call: TRBV15

cdr3_aa: CASSIGQGINEQFF
cdr3_nt: TGTGCCAGTAGTATTGGGCAGGGAATCAATGAGCAGTTCTTC
j_call: TRBJ2-1
d_call: NA
clone_size: NA
v_call: TRBV19

cdr3_aa: CASSLSIGDTEAFF
cdr3_nt: TGTGCCAGCAGTTTAAGTATAGGGGACACTGAAGCTTTCTTT
j_call: TRBJ1-1
d_call: NA
clone_size: NA
v_call: TRBV12-3/TRBV12-4

cdr3_aa: CASSSPSSVTWNEQFF
cdr3_nt: TGTGCCAGCAGCTCACCAAGCTCCGTTACGTGGAATGAGCAGTTCTTC
j_call: TRBJ2-1
d_call: NA
clone_size: NA
v_call: TRBV7-9

cdr3_aa: CASSYLAGDTQYF
cdr3_nt: TGTGCCAGCAGCTACTTAGCAGGCGATACGCAGTATTTT
j_call: TRBJ2-3
d_call: NA
clone_size: few
v_call: TRBV6-5

cdr3_aa: CASSLGTAAYEQYF
cdr3_nt: TGTGCCAGCAGCTTGGGGACAGCTGCATACGAGCAGTACTTC
j_call: TRBJ2-7
d_call: NA
clone_size: NA
v_call: TRBV5-6

cdr3_aa: CASSQDVWTLDF
cdr3_nt: TGTGCCAGCAGCCAAGACGTCTGGACCCTTGACTTC
j_call: TRBJ2-5
d_call: NA
clone_size: few
v_call: TRBV3-1

cdr3_aa: CASSSANLQETQYF
cdr3_nt: TGTGCCAGCAGTTCGGCGAACCTACAAGAGACCCAGTACTTC
j_call: TRBJ2-5
d_call: NA
clone_size: few
v_call: TRBV28

cdr3_aa: CASSSSVAYEQYF
cdr3_nt: TGTGCCAGCAGCTCGTCGGTGGCGTACGAGCAGTACTTC
j_call: TRBJ2-7
d_call: NA
clone_size: NA
v_call: TRBV7-9

cdr3_aa: CAIRGEGEGQPQHF
cdr3_nt: TGTGCCATCCGTGGGGAGGGAGAGGGACAGCCCCAGCATTTT
j_call: TRBJ1-5
d_call: NA
clone_size: few
v_call: TRBV10-3

cdr3_aa: CSARLGPNQPQHF
cdr3_nt: TGCAGTGCTAGATTAGGGCCTAATCAGCCCCAGCATTTT
j_call: TRBJ1-5
d_call: NA
clone_size: NA
v_call: TRBV20-1

cdr3_aa: CSIIPWVGGQETQYF
cdr3_nt: TGCAGCATTATACCATGGGTGGGGGGGCAAGAGACCCAGTACTTC
j_call: TRBJ2-5
d_call: TRBD2
clone_size: NA
v_call: TRBV29-1

cdr3_aa: CASSLGPRYNTNTF
cdr3_nt: TGTGCCAGCAGTTTAGGCCCAAGGTATAATACGAACACCTTC
j_call: TRBJ1-2
d_call: NA
clone_size: NA
v_call: TRBV28

cdr3_aa: CSASSEDLPILNTEAFF
cdr3_nt: TGCAGTGCCTCCAGCGAGGACCTCCCCATTTTGAACACTGAAGCTTTCTTT
j_call: TRBJ1-1
d_call: NA
clone_size: few
v_call: TRBV20-1

cdr3_aa: CASSVTGNTIYF
cdr3_nt: TGTGCCAGCAGCGTGACAGGAAACACCATATATTTT
j_call: TRBJ1-3
d_call: NA
clone_size: many
v_call: TRBV12-3/TRBV12-4

cdr3_aa: CASSLGAGVYNEQFF
cdr3_nt: TGTGCCAGCAGCTTAGGAGCGGGGGTTTACAATGAGCAGTTCTTC
j_call: TRBJ2-1
d_call: TRBD2
clone_size: many
v_call: TRBV11-3

cdr3_aa: CSARTGYQPQHF
cdr3_nt: TGCAGTGCTAGAACGGGATACCAGCCCCAGCATTTT
j_call: TRBJ1-5
d_call: NA
clone_size: few
v_call: TRBV20-1

cdr3_aa: CASSLGRAGDGYTF
cdr3_nt: TGTGCCAGCAGTTTAGGTCGTGCAGGAGATGGCTACACCTTC
j_call: TRBJ1-2
d_call: NA
clone_size: NA
v_call: TRBV28

cdr3_aa: CSARKEWGDQPQHF
cdr3_nt: TGCAGTGCTAGGAAGGAGTGGGGGGACCAGCCCCAGCATTTT
j_call: TRBJ1-5
d_call: NA
clone_size: NA
v_call: TRBV20-1

cdr3_aa: CASSGQVNTEAFF
cdr3_nt: TGTGCCAGCTCCGGACAGGTGAACACTGAAGCTTTCTTT
j_call: TRBJ1-1
d_call: TRBD1
clone_size: few
v_call: TRBV28

cdr3_aa: CASSLFSTANSPLHF
cdr3_nt: TGTGCCAGCAGCTTATTTAGTACAGCTAATTCACCCCTCCACTTT
j_call: TRBJ1-6
d_call: NA
clone_size: once
v_call: TRBV7-6

cdr3_aa: CASSQQGPYNEQFF
cdr3_nt: TGTGCCAGCAGCCAACAGGGTCCCTACAATGAGCAGTTCTTC
j_call: TRBJ2-1
d_call: NA
clone_size: few
v_call: TRBV5-6

cdr3_aa: CASSLDPRGISEQYF
cdr3_nt: TGTGCCAGCAGTTTAGATCCCAGGGGGATATCCGAGCAGTACTTC
j_call: TRBJ2-7
d_call: TRBD1
clone_size: few
v_call: TRBV27

cdr3_aa: CAIDQGTGELFF
cdr3_nt: TGTGCCATCGATCAGGGCACCGGGGAGCTGTTTTTT
j_call: TRBJ2-2
d_call: NA
clone_size: NA
v_call: TRBV6-6

cdr3_aa: CASSPHRNEKLFF
cdr3_nt: TGTGCCAGCAGCCCCCATAGGAATGAAAAACTGTTTTTT
j_call: TRBJ1-4
d_call: NA
clone_size: NA
v_call: TRBV11-2

cdr3_aa: CASRKHPNTEAFF
cdr3_nt: TGTGCCAGCCGTAAGCATCCGAACACTGAAGCTTTCTTT
j_call: TRBJ1-1
d_call: NA
clone_size: NA
v_call: TRBV12-3/TRBV12-4

cdr3_aa: CASSLEPAVNTGELFF
cdr3_nt: TGCGCCAGCAGCTTGGAGCCAGCGGTGAACACCGGGGAGCTGTTTTTT
j_call: TRBJ2-2
d_call: NA
clone_size: few
v_call: TRBV5-1

cdr3_aa: CASSLATGTGAEQYF
cdr3_nt: TGTGCCAGCAGCCTGGCGACAGGCACTGGTGCCGAGCAGTACTTC
j_call: TRBJ2-7
d_call: NA
clone_size: few
v_call: TRBV7-9

cdr3_aa: CSAFDSPYNSPLHF
cdr3_nt: TGCAGTGCTTTTGACAGTCCCTATAATTCACCCCTCCACTTT
j_call: TRBJ1-6
d_call: NA
clone_size: once
v_call: TRBV20-1

cdr3_aa: CASSYTPGSTYEQYF
cdr3_nt: TGTGCCAGCAGCTATACTCCGGGATCGACCTACGAGCAGTACTTC
j_call: TRBJ2-7
d_call: NA
clone_size: NA
v_call: TRBV9

cdr3_aa: CASSSRTSWSSYEQYF
cdr3_nt: TGTGCCAGCAGTTCGAGGACTAGCTGGAGCTCCTACGAGCAGTACTTC
j_call: TRBJ2-7
d_call: TRBD2
clone_size: few
v_call: TRBV28

cdr3_aa: CASSLVRGLTYEQYF
cdr3_nt: TGTGCCAGCAGCTTAGTCAGGGGGCTCACCTACGAGCAGTACTTC
j_call: TRBJ2-7
d_call: TRBD1
clone_size: NA
v_call: TRBV7-2

cdr3_aa: CASSRRGAREEKLFF
cdr3_nt: TGTGCCAGCAGCCGCAGAGGGGCCCGGGAGGAAAAACTGTTTTTT
j_call: TRBJ1-4
d_call: NA
clone_size: few
v_call: TRBV3-1

cdr3_aa: CASSNWLEQFF
cdr3_nt: TGTGCCAGCAGTAACTGGTTAGAGCAGTTCTTC
j_call: TRBJ2-1
d_call: NA
clone_size: few
v_call: TRBV2

cdr3_aa: CASSFWGALSGNIIYF
cdr3_nt: TGTGCCAGCAGTTTTTGGGGGGCCCTTTCTGGAAACATCATATATTTT
j_call: TRBJ1-3
d_call: NA
clone_size: NA
v_call: TRBV12-3/TRBV12-4

cdr3_aa: CSARVAKPQYF
cdr3_nt: TGCAGTGCTAGGGTGGCGAAACCCCAGTACTTC
j_call: TRBJ2-5
d_call: NA
clone_size: once
v_call: TRBV20-1

cdr3_aa: CASSHAAGSEETQYF
cdr3_nt: TGTGCCAGCAGCCACGCGGCAGGGTCAGAAGAGACCCAGTACTTC
j_call: TRBJ2-5
d_call: NA
clone_size: NA
v_call: TRBV7-2

cdr3_aa: CASSLTGLAGELFF
cdr3_nt: TGTGCCAGCAGCTTAACAGGGTTAGCCGGGGAGCTGTTTTTT
j_call: TRBJ2-2
d_call: NA
clone_size: NA
v_call: TRBV7-9

cdr3_aa: CASSQDEGGLTEAFF
cdr3_nt: TGCGCCAGCAGCCAAGATGAAGGGGGCCTTACTGAAGCTTTCTTT
j_call: TRBJ1-1
d_call: TRBD1
clone_size: few
v_call: TRBV4-1

cdr3_aa: CASSLERGPQETQYF
cdr3_nt: TGCGCCAGCAGCTTGGAGCGGGGGCCCCAAGAGACCCAGTACTTC
j_call: TRBJ2-5
d_call: TRBD2
clone_size: few
v_call: TRBV5-1

cdr3_aa: CASSRGQAITGANVLTF
cdr3_nt: TGTGCCAGCAGCCGAGGACAGGCTATAACTGGGGCCAACGTCCTGACTTTC
j_call: TRBJ2-6
d_call: TRBD1
clone_size: few
v_call: TRBV27

cdr3_aa: CASSQDPASSYEQYF
cdr3_nt: TGCGCCAGCAGCCAAGATCCCGCGAGTTCCTACGAGCAGTACTTC
j_call: TRBJ2-7
d_call: NA
clone_size: NA
v_call: TRBV4-3

cdr3_aa: CSVAERGANEQFF
cdr3_nt: TGCAGCGTTGCTGAGCGGGGAGCCAATGAGCAGTTCTTC
j_call: TRBJ2-1
d_call: TRBD2
clone_size: NA
v_call: TRBV29-1

cdr3_aa: CASSQATGPYEQYF
cdr3_nt: TGTGCCAGCAGCCAGGCGACAGGTCCCTACGAGCAGTACTTC
j_call: TRBJ2-7
d_call: NA
clone_size: few
v_call: TRBV7-2

cdr3_aa: CASSLGSGQRKEKLFF
cdr3_nt: TGTGCCAGCAGCTTAGGGTCAGGCCAACGGAAGGAAAAACTGTTTTTT
j_call: TRBJ1-4
d_call: NA
clone_size: NA
v_call: TRBV7-9

cdr3_aa: CASSLESGANVLTF
cdr3_nt: TGTGCCAGCAGTTTGGAGTCTGGGGCCAACGTCCTGACTTTC
j_call: TRBJ2-6
d_call: NA
clone_size: many
v_call: TRBV5-1

cdr3_aa: CASSYYAPGTEAFF
cdr3_nt: TGTGCCAGCAGTTACTATGCCCCGGGGACTGAAGCTTTCTTT
j_call: TRBJ1-1
d_call: NA
clone_size: NA
v_call: TRBV28

cdr3_aa: CASSQSGNGNEQFF
cdr3_nt: TGTGCCAGCAGCCAGAGCGGGAATGGGAATGAGCAGTTCTTC
j_call: TRBJ2-1
d_call: TRBD2
clone_size: NA
v_call: TRBV9

cdr3_aa: CASSKGLDGSYEQYF
cdr3_nt: TGTGCCAGCTCAAAAGGACTAGACGGTTCCTACGAGCAGTACTTC
j_call: TRBJ2-7
d_call: TRBD2
clone_size: few
v_call: TRBV18

cdr3_aa: CSVGGGPFLNEQFF
cdr3_nt: TGCAGCGTGGGAGGGGGTCCCTTTTTAAATGAGCAGTTCTTC
j_call: TRBJ2-1
d_call: NA
clone_size: NA
v_call: TRBV29-1

cdr3_aa: CASSYSILGTDGYTF
cdr3_nt: TGTGCCAGCAGTTACTCGATCCTAGGAACAGATGGCTACACCTTC
j_call: TRBJ1-2
d_call: NA
clone_size: few
v_call: TRBV6-5

cdr3_aa: CSVYDAYYEQYF
cdr3_nt: TGCAGCGTTTATGACGCCTACTACGAGCAGTACTTC
j_call: TRBJ2-7
d_call: NA
clone_size: NA
v_call: TRBV29-1